This T cell receptor (beta chain) derives from a study of blood T cell repertoires in COVID-19. Looking at the study overall: The samples span acute and convalescent COVID-19 from the United States, Italy and Spain. Nucleic acid was either cDNA or gDNA, and it came from T cells, B-cell-depleted T cells, or PBMCs.

How the authors handled the data: Amplification of reference gene primers provided the estimated nucleated cell counts. Generated by immunoSEQ multiplex PCR, the TCRdb table keeps only in-frame clones and is missing some. The V and J calls and clone size were taken over from that table, and D and trimming were inferred from the DNA. The sample lists almost 95,000 clones, roughly 89% occurring once. Enrolled during active infection, Seattle patients were then followed longitudinally. The sample taken for sequencing was peripheral blood. The sequence was collected from a woman aged 55-70 years with COVID-19, enrolled during active disease.

The CDR3 loop reads CASSTQQGMNTEAFF. The CDR3 nucleotides are TGTGCCAGTAGTACCCAACAGGGCATGAACACTGAAGCTTTCTTT. The chain recombines TRBV19 with TRBJ1-1; possible D gene TRBD1, 6 bases. V was clipped by 4 bases and J by 0 bases, with 12 bases between them. The CDR3 covers 15 residues. Germline V gene data show CDR1 as LNHDA and CDR2 as SQIVND (reference sequence).